This passage covers 5 T cell receptor beta chains from one sample sequenced in a study of cytomegalovirus exposure and HLA in healthy donors (dated by TCRdb to about 2017). The method was the immunoSEQ multiplex PCR assay. For the multiplex PCR, a mixture combining 60 forward primers for TCR Vbeta segments and 13 reverse primers for TCR Jbeta segments was used. Held by TCRdb, this immuneACCESS table contains in-frame sequences only and omits some clones. Under half of the omission traces to an unresolved V gene where checked; the cause of the rest is unknown. The sample table holds roughly 160,000 clones, of which 60% to 85% were seen once. The ten largest account for 2.2% of the sample. Sequencing input: PBMCs. The receptors come from a man aged 45-65 years in good health and CMV-seropositive.

J is TRBJ2-7 and V is TRBV28; 8 bases are a match to TRBD1. The ends lost 5 bases at V and 5 bases at J; junction bases unmatched: 2. In germline, CDR1 is MDHEN, CDR2 SYDVKM. This CDR3 has 12 residues. The CDR3 DNA reads TGTGCCAGCAGTCGGACAGGGAACGAGCAGTACTTC. Translation: CASSRTGNEQYF. Variable domain in full (rest from reference TRBV28 and TRBJ2-7): DVKVTQSSRYLVKRTGEKVFLECVQDMDHENMFWYRQDPGLGLRLIYFSYDVKMKEKGDIPEGYSVSREKKERFSLILESASTNQTSMYLCASSRTGNEQYFGPGTRLTVT.

This clone has only a few counts. The chain couples TRBV7-9 to TRBJ1-5; D remains unclear. This CDR3 has 14 residues. V was trimmed by 5 bases and J by 6 bases, leaving 14 bases between them. CDR1 is SEHNR and CDR2 is FQNEAQ in the germline V gene (reference sequence). This CDR3 reads CASSARGVGQPQHF. The CDR3 DNA sequence: TGTGCCAGCAGCGCGAGAGGAGTGGGTCAGCCCCAGCATTTT. The variable domain in full, with the rest retrieved from reference TRBV7-9 and TRBJ1-5, is DTGVSQNPRHKITKRGQNVTFRCDPISEHNRLYWYRQTLGQGPEFLTYFQNEAQLEKSRLLSDRFSAERPKGSFSTLEIQRTEQGDSAMYLCASSARGVGQPQHFGDGTRLSIL.

Notes on this clone: The junction departs from the called germline gene at one end, perhaps through a read error. At the DNA level, this CDR3 is encoded by other sequences in the same sample as well. The V call is TRBV23-1, the J call TRBJ1-6; maybe TRBD1 (6 bases). TRBV23-1 is designated an ORF whose function remains uncertain. The CDR3 length is 17 residues. The DNA of the CDR3 is TGCGCCAGCAGTCAATCGCTCAGGGGCGTATATAATTCCCCCCTCCACTTT. It codes for CASSQSLRGVYNSPLHF.

The V and J genes are TRBV28 and TRBJ2-3; TRBD2 matches 11 bases. CDR1 MDHEN and CDR2 SYDVKM come from the germline V gene. The CDR3 is 17 residues long. The ends lost 2 bases at V and 4 bases at J; junction bases unmatched: 8. The CDR3 spells CASSLRSLAGASDTQYF. The CDR3, as DNA: TGTGCCAGCAGTTTACGATCACTAGCGGGGGCTTCAGATACGCAGTATTTT.

The CDR3 sequence: CSVVPSGNTGELFF. The CDR3 nucleotides read TGCAGCGTTGTGCCCAGCGGGAACACCGGGGAGCTGTTTTTT. V usage is TRBV29-1 and J usage is TRBJ2-2, with D possibly being TRBD2 (5 bases). This CDR3 has 14 amino acids. CDR1 and CDR2 (germline): SQVTM, ANQGSEA. Trimming left V 4 bases short and J 1 base short, with 10 bases between.